The clone carrying this T cell receptor (beta chain) was detected ten times or more. Its antigen remains unknown. TCRdb re-analysed the reads in MiXCR, keeping a single row per CDR3 protein. Among 450,000 to 600,000 distinct CDR3 sequences listed, around 11% were seen once. The ends were cut back, 4 bases at V and 7 bases at J, with 5 bases in the middle. Germline assignment: CDR1 MDHEN and CDR2 SYDVKM. This CDR3 region has 12 residues. These data belong to a study of T cell repertoires in cytomegalovirus infection. Study-level points and caveats: CMV-specific HLA-C-restricted TCR beta clonotypes dominated the ex vivo response.

The source material was PBMCs. The genes are TRBV28 and TRBJ1-6; TRBD1 is a possible D gene (5 bases). The origin of this receptor is a human donor in good health (CMV status not recorded). Some clones in this sample may be carry-over from other donors' samples. The chain's CDR3 is CASSSGNSPLHF. The CDR3 DNA reads as TGTGCCAGCAGTTCAGGGAATTCACCCCTCCACTTT.